These 27 T cell receptor beta chains share one sample of origin, sequenced in a study of breast tumors, draining lymph nodes, adjacent tissues. TCRdb reprocessed the multiplex PCR reads with MiXCR, giving one entry per CDR3 protein. The sample carries roughly 14,000 distinct CDR3 sequences, around 55% recorded once. The sample was tumor-adjacent breast tissue. The receptor set was obtained from a female donor with breast cancer. Some clones in this sample may be carry-over from other donors' samples.

This rearrangement joins TRBV20-1 to TRBJ2-7; D is perhaps TRBD1 or TRBD2 (5 bases each). CDR3 length: 12 amino acids. Between the trimmed V and J ends, which lost 8 bases and 0 bases, there was a span of 11 bases. Germline assignment: CDR1 DFQATT and CDR2 SNEGSKA (reference sequence). The CDR3 nucleotides read TGCAGTACCGGGACCGACTCCTACGAGCAGTACTTC. Translation: CSTGTDSYEQYF.

CDR3 in amino acids: CASSLVGLAGALTDEQFF. In nucleotides, the CDR3 is TGTGCCAGCAGCTTGGTCGGACTAGCGGGTGCCTTAACGGATGAGCAGTTCTTC. The V call is TRBV5-4, the J call TRBJ2-1, with 11 bases lining up with TRBD2. CDR1 and CDR2 from the germline V gene are SGHNT and YYREEE (reference sequence). J lost 8 bases, V lost 0 bases, and 13 bases had no gene match. The CDR3 sequence is 18 residues long.

This sequence joins TRBV30 and TRBJ1-2, with D possibly TRBD1 on 6 matching bases. The CDR3 totals 12 residues. V was pared by 4 bases and J by 3 bases, with 9 bases between. The germline V gene has CDR1 GTSNPN and CDR2 SVGIG (reference sequence). The CDR3 region has the DNA TGTGCCTGGACAGGGGAGGACTATGGCTACACCTTC. Translating gives CAWTGEDYGYTF.

The chain has TRBV10-1 and TRBJ2-3; perhaps TRBD1 as D (6 bases). Trimming cost V 6 bases and J 1 base, with 17 bases left between them. The CDR3 is 16 residues long. Germline assignment: CDR1 WNHNN and CDR2 SYGVQD (reference sequence). This chain's CDR3 is CASSPQLAGGTDTQYF. CDR3 sequence (DNA): TGCGCCAGCAGCCCTCAGCTGGCAGGGGGCACAGATACGCAGTATTTT.

The V and J genes are TRBV20-1 and TRBJ2-7; 11 nucleotides align to TRBD2. V was clipped by 5 bases and J by 8 bases; unmatched bases: 17. The V gene's germline CDR1 is DFQATT and CDR2 SNEGSKA (reference sequence). The CDR3 is 16 amino acids. CDR3 sequence reads: CSAQKRGLAALLKQYF. The CDR3 DNA reads as TGCAGTGCTCAAAAAAGGGGACTAGCGGCCCTTCTTAAGCAGTACTTC.

This clonotype is judged medium-sized. This chain links TRBV6-6 with TRBJ1-3; D not certain. V lost 2 bases and J 2 bases, leaving 10 bases between the germline ends. The germline gives CDR1 MNHNY, CDR2 SVGAGI (reference sequence). This CDR3 is built from 15 residues. DNA of the CDR3: TGTGCCAGCAGTTACGGTGCCCGAACTGGAAACACCATATATTTT. Translated: CASSYGARTGNTIYF.

This clonotype is categorized as medium-sized. The chain carries TRBV20-1 and TRBJ1-2; 9 nucleotides match TRBD1. Germline V CDR1 and CDR2: DFQATT, SNEGSKA (reference sequence). Trimming cost V 5 bases and J 2 bases; bases outside gene matches: 6. The CDR3 is 14 amino acids. The CDR3 spells CSADPGQGNYGYTF. The CDR3 DNA reads TGCAGTGCTGACCCGGGACAGGGAAACTATGGCTACACCTTC.

The chain links TRBV2 to TRBJ1-5; no reliable D call. From germline, CDR1 is SNHLY and CDR2 FYNNEI. V lost 4 bases and J 3 bases, leaving 7 bases between the germline ends. The CDR3 has 13 amino acids. CDR3 in amino acids: CASSGRPNQPQHF. CDR3 DNA: TGTGCCAGCAGTGGGCGGCCCAATCAGCCCCAGCATTTT.

The V and J genes are TRBV6-2 or TRBV6-3 and TRBJ2-7, with D perhaps TRBD2 (5 bases). The germline CDR1 and CDR2 sequences are MNHEY and SVGEGT. The CDR3 extends over 11 amino acids. V shed 5 bases and J shed 5 bases, with 7 bases lying between them. The CDR3 here is CASSEADEQYF. The CDR3 DNA follows: TGTGCCAGCAGTGAAGCGGACGAGCAGTACTTC.

The CDR3 spells CASSSRDRWGTNYGYTF. In DNA, the CDR3 is TGTGCCAGCAGCTCCCGGGACAGGTGGGGGACTAACTATGGCTACACCTTC. The gene calls are TRBV11-2 and TRBJ1-2, with 8 bases lining up with TRBD1. This CDR3 comprises 17 residues. Germline CDR1 and CDR2: SGHAT and FQNNGV. Germline trimming cut 4 bases from V and 0 bases from J; bases unmatched to any gene: 10.

This clonotype is a singleton in its sample. The J gene is TRBJ2-1, the V gene TRBV20-1; 13 nucleotides match TRBD2. With V trimmed by 6 bases and J by 7 bases, 9 bases remained unmatched. Germline V lookup: CDR1 DFQATT, CDR2 SNEGSKA (reference sequence). The CDR3 has 15 amino acids. The CDR3 is CSATSGRAPKNEQFF. The CDR3 coding sequence is TGCAGTGCAACTAGCGGGAGGGCACCGAAGAATGAGCAGTTCTTC.

The V gene is TRBV19, the J gene TRBJ2-3; D is undetermined. Germline V gene data show CDR1 as LNHDA and CDR2 as SQIVND (reference sequence). This CDR3 region has 14 residues. V lost 5 bases, J lost 0 bases, and 9 bases lay in between. The CDR3 is CASSPGPSTDTQYF. Here the CDR3 DNA reads TGTGCCAGTAGTCCGGGCCCTAGCACAGATACGCAGTATTTT.

This chain joins TRBV9 and TRBJ2-1; 12 bases match TRBD2. The CDR3 is made up of 15 amino acids. V lost 2 bases to trimming and J lost 7 bases; unmatched junction nucleotides: 4. Germline lookup yields CDR1 SGDLS and CDR2 YYNGEE. The CDR3 nucleotides read TGTGCCAGCAGCGTTGGGGGACTAGCGGGTAATGAGCAGTTCTTC. Encoded protein: CASSVGGLAGNEQFF.

This clonotype came up many times. The chain recombines TRBV20-1 with TRBJ2-1; TRBD2 aligns across 8 bases. Losses at the gene ends were 8 bases for V and 5 bases for J; bases not matched to a gene: 23. Germline V gene lookup returns CDR1 DFQATT and CDR2 SNEGSKA (reference sequence). This CDR3 region has 18 residues. CDR3 sequence (DNA): TGCAGTCATCCAGAGTGGGGGCCTCTAGCGCGGGGGGACAATGAGCAGTTCTTC. The encoded protein is CSHPEWGPLARGDNEQFF.

This clonotype was seen many times. The CDR3 DNA reads TGTGCCAGCAGGCAGGACCTGAACACTGAAGCTTTCTTT. Protein sequence: CASRQDLNTEAFF. This rearrangement joins TRBV7-9 to TRBJ1-1; no clear D gene. Germline loops: CDR1 SEHNR, CDR2 FQNEAQ (reference sequence). Trimming left V 6 bases short and J 0 bases short, with 8 bases between. The CDR3 sequence is 13 residues long.

A remark on this clonotype: This could be a read error, since a much larger clone is one nucleotide away. This chain links TRBV5-6 with TRBJ1-1; the match to TRBD1 covers 7 bases. The CDR3 is 12 residues long. V shed 4 bases, J shed 6 bases, and the junction held 3 bases outside the gene matches. From germline, CDR1 is SGHDT and CDR2 YYEEEE. The CDR3 DNA is TGTGCCAGCAGCCCGGGACAGTCTGAAGCTTTCTTT. Protein: CASSPGQSEAFF. Looking up the rest from reference TRBV5-6 and TRBJ1-1 gives the full variable domain: DAGVTQSPTHLIKTRGQQVTLRCSPKSGHDTVSWYQQALGQGPQFIFQYYEEEERQRGNFPDRFSGHQFPNYSSELNVNALLLGDSALYLCASSPGQSEAFFGQGTRLTVV.

Many counts were recorded for this clonotype. The junction departs from germline at one end; a sequencing error may be responsible. V is TRBV7-2 and J is TRBJ1-2, with D possibly TRBD1 on 5 matching bases. The CDR3 totals 13 residues. The germline gives CDR1 SGHTA, CDR2 FQGNSA. The CDR3 is CASSLDTNHGYTF. The CDR3 coding sequence is TGTGCCAGCAGCCTGGACACTAACCATGGCTACACCTTC.

By sample share, this clonotype is medium-sized. V gene TRBV12-3 or TRBV12-4 combines with J gene TRBJ1-2; D is ambiguous. The CDR3 spans 14 residues. V lost 3 bases and J 3 bases, leaving 11 bases between the germline ends. The DNA of the CDR3 is TGTGCCAGCAGTTTTACCGATCTGGACTATGGCTACACCTTC. It yields the protein CASSFTDLDYGYTF.

The rearrangement links TRBV5-1 to TRBJ2-1; tentative D call: TRBD1 (6 bases). The CDR3 length is 14 residues. The germline V and J ends were trimmed by 3 bases and 3 bases, with 10 bases remaining between them. CDR1 SGHRS and CDR2 YFSETQ come from the germline V gene. CDR3 bases: TGCGCCAGCAGCTCCCAAGGGGGCTACAATGAGCAGTTCTTC. Its protein is CASSSQGGYNEQFF.

The V call is TRBV9, the J call TRBJ2-1, with D maybe TRBD2 (5 bases). The germline V gene has CDR1 SGDLS and CDR2 YYNGEE. There are 15 residues in the CDR3. Trimming took 0 bases from V and 0 from J, leaving 7 bases between them. The CDR3 nucleotides read TGTGCCAGCAGCGTAGGTGGAGGCTCCTACAATGAGCAGTTCTTC. This gives the protein CASSVGGGSYNEQFF.

This clonotype came up once. The chain couples TRBV10-3 to TRBJ2-3; 7 bases map to TRBD2. The germline V gene encodes CDR1 ENHRY and CDR2 SYGVKD. The CDR3 loop spans 15 amino acids. V lost 3 bases to trimming and J lost 2 bases; unmatched junction nucleotides: 5. The CDR3 DNA is TGTGCCATCAGTGAACGGGAGGCCGACACAGATACGCAGTATTTT. Encoded protein: CAISEREADTDTQYF.

This clonotype was picked up one time. J is TRBJ2-7 and V is TRBV4-3; 7 bases align to TRBD2. Germline-derived CDR1 and CDR2 are LGHNA and YSLEER. The trim removed 7 bases at V and 2 bases at J, leaving 17 bases unmatched. The CDR3 sequence is 17 residues long. The chain's CDR3 is CASTLDLALADTYEQYF. DNA of the CDR3: TGCGCCAGCACCCTCGATCTTGCCCTAGCGGATACCTACGAGCAGTACTTC.

The gene calls are TRBV19 and TRBJ1-2; 10 bases match TRBD1. Losses at the gene ends were 2 bases for V and 2 bases for J; bases not matched to a gene: 5. The germline gives CDR1 LNHDA, CDR2 SQIVND (reference sequence). The CDR3 has 16 residues. In DNA, the CDR3 is TGTGCCAGTAGTATAACCGGGACAGGGGCCAACTATGGCTACACCTTC. Translating gives CASSITGTGANYGYTF.

V is TRBV7-9 and J is TRBJ1-2; no clear D gene. Germline lookup yields CDR1 SEHNR and CDR2 FQNEAQ (reference sequence). V was shortened by 1 base and J by 6 bases, with 12 bases between the two germline ends. The CDR3 length is 14 residues. The CDR3 nucleotides read TGTGCCAGCAGCTTAGTCGGAATACGGAATGGCTACACCTTC. As protein: CASSLVGIRNGYTF.

To note about this clonotype: The conserved closing phenylalanine or tryptophan is absent in this CDR3, likely reflecting a read error. This chain links TRBV7-9 with TRBJ2-5; either TRBD1 or TRBD2 may fit D (5 bases each). The CDR3 loop spans 14 amino acids. Germline V gives CDR1 SEHNR, CDR2 FQNEAQ (reference sequence). The CDR3 reads CASSLGLGTETQYL. The DNA for the CDR3 is TGTGCTAGCAGCTTAGGATTGGGGACCGAGACCCAGTACCTC.

This clonotype was seen repeatedly, ten times or more. V gene TRBV28 combines with J gene TRBJ2-1, with TRBD2 identical over 13 bases. CDR1 MDHEN and CDR2 SYDVKM come from the germline V gene. V lost 4 bases and J lost 8; bases outside the gene matches: 8. The CDR3 covers 16 residues. In DNA form, the CDR3 reads TGTGCCAGCAGTTCTCCCGGGACTAGCGGGAAGTATGAGCAGTTCTTC. Translation: CASSSPGTSGKYEQFF.

The genes are TRBV20-1 and TRBJ1-5; D is perhaps TRBD1 (6 bases). The V gene's germline CDR1 is DFQATT and CDR2 SNEGSKA (reference sequence). This CDR3 is built from 15 residues. V was shortened by 0 bases and J by 3 bases, with 12 bases between the two germline ends. The CDR3 DNA follows: TGCAGTGCTAGAGATCCGGGACAAGTCAATCAGCCCCAGCATTTT. Translated, it gives CSARDPGQVNQPQHF.